These 8 T cell receptor beta chains share one sample of origin, sequenced in a study of cytomegalovirus exposure and HLA in healthy donors. The table came from immunoSEQ multiplex PCR; TCRdb's copy has only in-frame clones and leaves some out. The data show approximately 230,000 clones, less than 90% seen once. Material: PBMCs. These receptor sequences come from a man aged 18-30 years in good health and CMV-seropositive.

The chain employs TRBV13 and TRBJ2-1; D uncertain. This CDR3 comprises 14 residues. V was trimmed by 5 bases and J by 5 bases, leaving 13 bases between them. Germline CDR1 and CDR2: PRHDT and FYEKMQ (reference sequence). CDR3 bases: TGTGCCAGCAGCCGCCGTGACCGGGACAATGAGCAGTTCTTC. It codes for CASSRRDRDNEQFF.

The chain uses TRBV27 and TRBJ1-1; 10 positions agree with TRBD1. Germline loops: CDR1 MNHEY, CDR2 SMNVEV (reference sequence). The CDR3 spans 16 residues. The V gene end was trimmed by 0 bases and the J gene end by 2 bases; junction bases not matched to a gene: 3. CDR3 sequence reads: CASSLSRQGANTEAFF. The DNA for the CDR3 is TGTGCCAGCAGTTTATCCCGACAGGGGGCTAACACTGAAGCTTTCTTT.

V gene TRBV5-1 combines with J gene TRBJ2-2, with 8 bases that match TRBD2. V dropped 1 base and J dropped 7; count of bases not matched to a gene: 9. CDR3 length: 16 residues. The germline gives CDR1 SGHRS, CDR2 YFSETQ. CDR3 in DNA: TGCGCCAGCAGCTTGTTTGCGGGACTAGGTGGCGGGGAGCTGTTTTTT. Its protein is CASSLFAGLGGGELFF. The full variable domain, its missing parts supplied by reference TRBV5-1 and TRBJ2-2, is KAGVTQTPRYLIKTRGQQVTLSCSPISGHRSVSWYQQTPGQGLQFLFEYFSETQRNKGNFPGRFSGRQFSNSRSEMNVSTLELGDSALYLCASSLFAGLGGGELFFGEGSRLTVL.

V and J are TRBV6-6 and TRBJ2-7; no definite D call. CDR3 length: 14 amino acids. The V end was cut by 0 bases, the J end by 2 bases, with 8 bases between. The germline CDR1 and CDR2 sequences are MNHNY and SVGAGI (reference sequence). Here the CDR3 reads CASSYSETPYEQYF. CDR3 bases: TGTGCCAGCAGTTACTCGGAGACCCCCTACGAGCAGTACTTC.

V gene TRBV5-1 combines with J gene TRBJ2-6; D gene ambiguous. This CDR3 comprises 15 residues. Germline CDR1 and CDR2: SGHRS and YFSETQ. V was pared by 4 bases and J by 0 bases, with 8 bases between. For the CDR3, the DNA is TGCGCCAGCAGCCTATCAGGCTCTGGGGCCAACGTCCTGACTTTC. It yields the protein CASSLSGSGANVLTF.

This chain connects TRBV10-3 to TRBJ1-5; D gene unclear. The V gene's germline CDR1 is ENHRY and CDR2 SYGVKD. Trimming shortened V by 8 bases and J by 5 bases, and 16 bases separated the two germline ends. The CDR3 is made up of 14 amino acids. CDR3 sequence reads: CAIGPEAGDQPQHF. The CDR3 DNA follows: TGTGCCATCGGGCCTGAAGCCGGCGATCAGCCCCAGCATTTT.

This chain links TRBV2 with TRBJ2-3; 7 bases line up with TRBD1. Germline CDR1 reads SNHLY; CDR2 reads FYNNEI. V was pared by 6 bases and J by 0 bases, with 9 bases of the junction left unmatched. This CDR3 has 16 amino acids. CDR3 protein: CASREPTGESTDTQYF. DNA of the CDR3: TGTGCCAGCAGGGAACCCACAGGGGAGAGCACAGATACGCAGTATTTT.

The genes are TRBV28 and TRBJ2-7, with D maybe TRBD2 (9 bases). Trimming left V 0 bases short and J 4 bases short, with 16 bases between. CDR3 length: 16 residues. The germline CDR1 and CDR2 sequences are MDHEN and SYDVKM. CDR3 in DNA: TGTGCCAGCAGTTTATGGCTAGCGGGACAGGCGTACGAGCAGTACTTC. Amino acid sequence: CASSLWLAGQAYEQYF.